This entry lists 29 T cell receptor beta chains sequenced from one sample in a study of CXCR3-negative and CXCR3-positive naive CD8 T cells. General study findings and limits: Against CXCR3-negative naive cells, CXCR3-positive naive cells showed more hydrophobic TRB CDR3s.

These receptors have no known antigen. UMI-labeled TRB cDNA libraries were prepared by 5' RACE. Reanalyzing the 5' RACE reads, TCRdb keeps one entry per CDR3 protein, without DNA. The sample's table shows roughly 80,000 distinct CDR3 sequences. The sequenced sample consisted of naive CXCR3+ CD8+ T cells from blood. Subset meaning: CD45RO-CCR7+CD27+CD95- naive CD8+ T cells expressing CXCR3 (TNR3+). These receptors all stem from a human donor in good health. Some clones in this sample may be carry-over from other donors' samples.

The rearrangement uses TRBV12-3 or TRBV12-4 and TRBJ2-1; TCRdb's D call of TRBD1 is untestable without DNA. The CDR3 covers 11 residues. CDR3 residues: CASNVGGEQFF.

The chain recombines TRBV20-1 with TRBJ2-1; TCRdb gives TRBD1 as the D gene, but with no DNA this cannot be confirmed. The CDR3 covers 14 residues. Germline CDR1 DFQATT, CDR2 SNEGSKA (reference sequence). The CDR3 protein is CSARDWVPGDEQFF.

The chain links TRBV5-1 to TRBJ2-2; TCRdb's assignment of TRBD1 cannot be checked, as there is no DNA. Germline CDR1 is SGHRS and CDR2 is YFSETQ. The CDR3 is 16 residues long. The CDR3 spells CASSRRTAKNTGELFF.

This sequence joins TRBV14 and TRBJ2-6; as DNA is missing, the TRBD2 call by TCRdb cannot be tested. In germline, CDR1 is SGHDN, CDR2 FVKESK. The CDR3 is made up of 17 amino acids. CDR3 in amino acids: CASSQVREGFGANVLTF.

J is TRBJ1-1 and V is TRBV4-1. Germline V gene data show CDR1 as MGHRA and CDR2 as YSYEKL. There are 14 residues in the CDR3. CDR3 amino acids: CASSQGLGGAEAFF.

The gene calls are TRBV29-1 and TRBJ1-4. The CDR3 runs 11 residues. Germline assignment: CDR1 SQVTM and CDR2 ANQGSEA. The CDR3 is CSVETEGKLFF.

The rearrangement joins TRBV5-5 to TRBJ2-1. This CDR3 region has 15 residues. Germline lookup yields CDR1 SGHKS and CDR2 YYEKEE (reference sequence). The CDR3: CASSPYELEDNEQFF.

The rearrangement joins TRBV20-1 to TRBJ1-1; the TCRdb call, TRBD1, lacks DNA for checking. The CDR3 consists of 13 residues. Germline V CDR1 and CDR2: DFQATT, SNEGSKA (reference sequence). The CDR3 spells CSATPVRNTEAFF.

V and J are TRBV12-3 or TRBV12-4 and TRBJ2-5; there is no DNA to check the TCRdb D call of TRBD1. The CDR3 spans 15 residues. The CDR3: CASRRWGDQQETQYF.

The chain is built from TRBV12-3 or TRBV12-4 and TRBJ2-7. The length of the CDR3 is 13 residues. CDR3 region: CASSLVSPYEQYF.

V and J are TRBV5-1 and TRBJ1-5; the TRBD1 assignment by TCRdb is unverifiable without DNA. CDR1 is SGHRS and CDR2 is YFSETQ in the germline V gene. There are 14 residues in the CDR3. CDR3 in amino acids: CASSLGQGHQPQHF.

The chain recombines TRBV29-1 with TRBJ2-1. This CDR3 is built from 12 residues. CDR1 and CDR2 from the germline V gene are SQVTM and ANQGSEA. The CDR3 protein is CSATLSYNEQFF.

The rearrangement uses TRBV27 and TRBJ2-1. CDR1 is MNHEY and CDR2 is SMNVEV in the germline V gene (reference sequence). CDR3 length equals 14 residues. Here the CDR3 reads CASSLSAANNEQFF.

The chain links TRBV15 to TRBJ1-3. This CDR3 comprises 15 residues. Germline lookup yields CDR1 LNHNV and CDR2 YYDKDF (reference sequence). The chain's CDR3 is CATSREGHSGNTIYF.

CDR3 amino acids: CASSLTPGRLANTGELFF. The gene calls are TRBV7-2 and TRBJ2-2; the TCRdb call, TRBD1, lacks DNA for checking. The germline V gene has CDR1 SGHTA and CDR2 FQGNSA. CDR3 length: 18 amino acids.

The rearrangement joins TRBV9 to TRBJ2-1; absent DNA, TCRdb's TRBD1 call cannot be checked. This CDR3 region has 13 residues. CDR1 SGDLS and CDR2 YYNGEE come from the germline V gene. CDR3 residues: CASRGAREHEQFF. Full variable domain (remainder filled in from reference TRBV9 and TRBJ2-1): DSGVTQTPKHLITATGQRVTLRCSPRSGDLSVYWYQQSLDQGLQFLIQYYNGEERAKGNILERFSAQQFPDLHSELNLSSLELGDSALYFCASRGAREHEQFFGPGTRLTVL.

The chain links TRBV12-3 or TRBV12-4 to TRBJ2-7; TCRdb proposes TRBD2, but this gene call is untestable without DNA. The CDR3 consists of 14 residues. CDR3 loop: CASSLIGPGYEQYF.

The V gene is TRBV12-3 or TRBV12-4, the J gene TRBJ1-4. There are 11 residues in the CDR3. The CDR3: CASSSGKKLFF.

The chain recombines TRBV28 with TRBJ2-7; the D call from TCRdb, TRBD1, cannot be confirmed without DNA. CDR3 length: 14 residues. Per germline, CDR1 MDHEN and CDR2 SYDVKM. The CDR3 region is CATTRQGGPYEQYF.

CDR3 in amino acids: CASSLANEQFF. The rearrangement links TRBV5-1 to TRBJ2-1. This CDR3 region has 11 residues. Looked up from germline, CDR1 is SGHRS and CDR2 is YFSETQ.

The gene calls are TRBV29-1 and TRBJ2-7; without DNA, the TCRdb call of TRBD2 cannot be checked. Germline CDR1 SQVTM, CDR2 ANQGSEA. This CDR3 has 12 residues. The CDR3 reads CSVDSPGGEQYF.

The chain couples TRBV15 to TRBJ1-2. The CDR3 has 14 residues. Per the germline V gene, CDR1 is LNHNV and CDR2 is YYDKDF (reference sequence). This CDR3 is CATSRADALYGYTF. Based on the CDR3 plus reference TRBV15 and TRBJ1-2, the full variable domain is DAMVIQNPRYQVTQFGKPVTLSCSQTLNHNVMYWYQQKSSQAPKLLFHYYDKDFNNEADTPDNFQSRRPNTSFCFLDIRSPGLGDTAMYLCATSRADALYGYTFGSGTRLTVV.

CDR3 sequence reads: CSVAGTEDNSPLHF. The gene calls are TRBV29-1 and TRBJ1-6; TCRdb picks TRBD1, but there is no DNA to check that call. The CDR3 length is 14 residues. The germline V gene encodes CDR1 SQVTM and CDR2 ANQGSEA.

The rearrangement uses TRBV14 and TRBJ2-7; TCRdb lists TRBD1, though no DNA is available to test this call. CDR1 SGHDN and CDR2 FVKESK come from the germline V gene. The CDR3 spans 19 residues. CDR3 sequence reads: CASSQDLGRGAIQTYEQYF.

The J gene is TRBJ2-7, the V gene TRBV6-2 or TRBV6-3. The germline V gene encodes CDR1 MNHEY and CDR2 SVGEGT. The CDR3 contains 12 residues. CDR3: CASALVGREQYF.

CDR3 loop: CASGLGSGSITFYNEQFF. The gene calls are TRBV13 and TRBJ2-1; absent DNA, TCRdb's TRBD2 call cannot be checked. Germline CDR1 is PRHDT and CDR2 is FYEKMQ (reference sequence). This CDR3 comprises 18 residues.

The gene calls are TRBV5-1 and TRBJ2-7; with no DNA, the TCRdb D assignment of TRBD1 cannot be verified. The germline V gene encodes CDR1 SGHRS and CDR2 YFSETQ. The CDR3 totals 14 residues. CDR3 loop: CASSLEGLGDEQYF. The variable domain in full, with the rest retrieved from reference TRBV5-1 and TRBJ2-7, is KAGVTQTPRYLIKTRGQQVTLSCSPISGHRSVSWYQQTPGQGLQFLFEYFSETQRNKGNFPGRFSGRQFSNSRSEMNVSTLELGDSALYLCASSLEGLGDEQYFGPGTRLTVT.

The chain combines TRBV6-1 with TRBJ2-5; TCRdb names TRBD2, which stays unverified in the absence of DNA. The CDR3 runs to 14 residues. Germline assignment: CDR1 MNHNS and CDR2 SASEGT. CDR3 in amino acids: CASSQTSLSETQYF.

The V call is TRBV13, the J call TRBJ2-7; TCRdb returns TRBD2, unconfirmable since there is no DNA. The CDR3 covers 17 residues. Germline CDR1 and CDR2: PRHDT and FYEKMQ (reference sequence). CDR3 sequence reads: CASSLERDPPITYEQYF.